Included here is one TCR beta chain sequence, with context. Its antigen is unknown. The germline V gene has CDR1 SGHAT and CDR2 FQDESV (reference sequence). The CDR3 spans 14 residues. Trimming pared 8 bases from V and 0 bases from J, leaving 13 bases between. This sample is drawn from a study of T cell responses to AZD1222 COVID-19 vaccine. Findings and caveats of the study: Variant regions that are unmutated are reportedly the target of nearly half of spike-specific TCRs. There were mostly white British donors and more females than males, and clonal diversity was possibly underestimated.

Profiled with immunoSEQ multiplex PCR; TCRdb holds only in-frame clones, not every one. Of about 78,000 clones in the sample, 75% to 90% were seen once. The V and J genes are TRBV11-1 and TRBJ1-1; no firm D call. The TCR was taken from an adult in good health. Sequencing was performed on peripheral blood, taken on day 0 of AZD1222 vaccination. CDR3 region: CASGIGSLNTEAFF. The DNA for the CDR3 is TGTGCCAGCGGAATAGGCAGCTTGAACACTGAAGCTTTCTTT.